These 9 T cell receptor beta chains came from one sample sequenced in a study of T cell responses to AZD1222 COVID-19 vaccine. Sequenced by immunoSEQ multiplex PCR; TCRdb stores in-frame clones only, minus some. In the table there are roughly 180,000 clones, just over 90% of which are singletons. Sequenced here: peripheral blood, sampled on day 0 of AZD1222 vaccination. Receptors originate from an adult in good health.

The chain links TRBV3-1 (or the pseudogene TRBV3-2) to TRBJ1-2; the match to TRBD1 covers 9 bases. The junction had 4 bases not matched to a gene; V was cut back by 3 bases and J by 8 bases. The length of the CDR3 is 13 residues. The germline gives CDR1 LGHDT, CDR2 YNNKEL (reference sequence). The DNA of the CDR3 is TGTGCCAGCAGCCATAGGACAGGGGAAGGCTACACCTTC. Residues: CASSHRTGEGYTF.

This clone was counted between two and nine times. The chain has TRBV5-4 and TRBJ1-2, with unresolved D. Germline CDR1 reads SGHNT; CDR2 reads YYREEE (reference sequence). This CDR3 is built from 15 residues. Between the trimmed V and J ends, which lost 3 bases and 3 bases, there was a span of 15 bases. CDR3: CASSYRGAAHYGYTF. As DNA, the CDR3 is TGTGCCAGCAGCTACCGGGGTGCGGCGCACTATGGCTACACCTTC.

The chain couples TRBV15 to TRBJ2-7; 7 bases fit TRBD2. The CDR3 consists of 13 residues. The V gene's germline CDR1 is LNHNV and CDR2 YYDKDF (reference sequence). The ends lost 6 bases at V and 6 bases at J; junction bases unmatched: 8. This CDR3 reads CATSSSGAREQYF. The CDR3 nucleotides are TGTGCCACCAGTTCTAGCGGTGCGCGCGAGCAGTACTTC.

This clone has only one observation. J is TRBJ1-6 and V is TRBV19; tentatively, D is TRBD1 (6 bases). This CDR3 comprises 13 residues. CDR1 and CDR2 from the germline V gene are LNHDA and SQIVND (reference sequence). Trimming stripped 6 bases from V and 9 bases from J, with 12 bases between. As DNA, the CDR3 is TGTGCCAGTAGGTCTACAGGGATTTCACCCCTCCACTTT. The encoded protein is CASRSTGISPLHF.

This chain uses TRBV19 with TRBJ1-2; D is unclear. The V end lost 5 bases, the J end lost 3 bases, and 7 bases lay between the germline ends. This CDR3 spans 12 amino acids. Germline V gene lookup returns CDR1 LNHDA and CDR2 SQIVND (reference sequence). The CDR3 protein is CASSGGYYGYTF. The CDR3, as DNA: TGTGCCAGTAGTGGCGGCTACTATGGCTACACCTTC.

The CDR3 spells CAWAETSGGGEQYF. For the CDR3, the DNA is TGTGCCTGGGCGGAGACTAGCGGGGGGGGAGAGCAGTACTTC. The chain combines TRBV30 with TRBJ2-7; 14 bases agree with TRBD2. With V trimmed by 5 bases and J by 7 bases, 7 bases remained unmatched. In germline, CDR1 is GTSNPN, CDR2 SVGIG (reference sequence). The CDR3 extends over 14 amino acids.

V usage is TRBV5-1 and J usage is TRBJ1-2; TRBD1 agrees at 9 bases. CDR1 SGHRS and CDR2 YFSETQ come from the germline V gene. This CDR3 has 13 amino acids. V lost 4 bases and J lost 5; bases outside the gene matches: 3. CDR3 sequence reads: CASSQDRGYGYTF. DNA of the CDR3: TGCGCCAGCAGCCAAGACAGGGGGTATGGCTACACCTTC.

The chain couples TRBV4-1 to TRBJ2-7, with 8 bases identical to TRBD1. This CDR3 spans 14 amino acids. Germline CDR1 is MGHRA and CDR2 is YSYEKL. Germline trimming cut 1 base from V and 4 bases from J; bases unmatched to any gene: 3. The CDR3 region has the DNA TGCGCCAGCAGCCAAGCAGGGGGCATGTACGAGCAGTACTTC. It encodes CASSQAGGMYEQYF.

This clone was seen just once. The chain's CDR3 is CASSEGRVANFYEQYF. CDR3 coding DNA: TGTGCCAGCAGTGAGGGAAGGGTCGCCAACTTTTACGAGCAGTACTTC. The chain carries TRBV6-1 and TRBJ2-7, with no clear D. The CDR3 runs 16 residues. Per germline, CDR1 MNHNS and CDR2 SASEGT. Trimming pared 3 bases from V and 4 bases from J, leaving 19 bases between.